This paragraph reports one T cell receptor beta chain. What it recognizes is unknown. This sample stems from a study of cytomegalovirus exposure and HLA in healthy donors. General study results and limits: The listing of 150 to 200 TCR beta chains classed them as cytomegalovirus-associated. While the bulk of TCR sequences proved rare, some public TCRs turned up in many donors. Among immune exposure information, only CMV serostatus was available.

Amplification used 60 Vbeta primers and 13 Jbeta primers. Some clones are missing from TCRdb's copy, which holds only in-frame ones; the method was immunoSEQ multiplex PCR. Among about 200,000 clones, about 72% were seen once, and the ten largest hold 3.8%. CDR3 length equals 12 residues. Trimming at V came to 7 bases and at J to 7 bases, leaving 5 bases not matched to a gene. Germline assignment: CDR1 SQVTM and CDR2 ANQGSEA. This TCR was recovered from a male donor in good health and CMV-seronegative. This chain connects TRBV29-1 to TRBJ1-5; TRBD1 matches 9 bases. What was sequenced was PBMCs. The CDR3 nucleotides are TGCAGCGCCTGGGGACAGGGACAGCCCCAGCATTTT. Protein: CSAWGQGQPQHF.